This TCR beta chain was documented in a study of shared clonotypes between healthy human individuals. The germline V gene encodes CDR1 SGHRS and CDR2 YFSETQ. V lost 4 bases and J lost 0; bases outside the gene matches: 12. CDR3 length: 17 residues. This table comes from immunoSEQ multiplex PCR, and its TCRdb copy is limited to in-frame clones, with some not included. The profile covers roughly 2 million clones, with about 95% appearing a single time and roughly 1.1% taken by the ten largest. Positive CCR7 selection of CD45RO-negative cells yielded the naive CD8 cells, and terminally differentiated effector memory CD45RA+ cells were excluded. Study results and limitations: Memory subsets generally showed lower estimated richness than naive subsets.

In the case of this clone: Its antigen is currently unknown.

Input material: naive CD8+ T cells sorted from blood. V and J are TRBV5-1 and TRBJ1-1; 7 nucleotides align to TRBD1. The sequence derives from a man aged 18 to 30 in good health. The CDR3, as DNA: TGCGCCAGCAGCGTAACCCGACAACAGGGGATGAACACTGAAGCTTTCTTT. Encoded protein: CASSVTRQQGMNTEAFF.